This T cell receptor beta chain derives from a study of cytomegalovirus exposure and HLA in healthy donors. Vbeta (60) and Jbeta (13) primers were used in the PCR. Libraries were prepared by immunoSEQ multiplex PCR; TCRdb keeps only in-frame clonotypes and omits some of them. The sample records about 300,000 clones, 70% to 90% being singletons. Trimming took off 3 bases at V and 2 bases at J, with 14 bases between the two ends. Germline lookup yields CDR1 MGHRA and CDR2 YSYEKL. The CDR3 has 16 residues. The chain combines TRBV4-1 with TRBJ2-1; D is possibly TRBD1 (6 bases). This TCR came from a man between 40 and 49 years old in good health and CMV-seropositive. The sequencing sample was made of PBMCs. CDR3 residues: CASSHLTGMTYNEQFF. DNA for the CDR3: TGCGCCAGCAGCCACCTTACAGGGATGACCTACAATGAGCAGTTCTTC.